This TCR beta chain was recovered during a study of control samples from healthy donors and cancer patients. Sequencing used immunoSEQ multiplex PCR; TCRdb keeps in-frame clones, though not all of them. The sample lists about 86,000 clones, roughly 94% occurring once. Germline V gives CDR1 SGHVS, CDR2 FNYEAQ. This CDR3 has 15 residues. The ends lost 5 bases at V and 6 bases at J; junction bases unmatched: 9. The receptor's source is a woman aged 18-29 years in good health. The chain recombines TRBV7-6 with TRBJ2-7, with 11 bases fitting TRBD2. Sample: blood. The CDR3 DNA reads as TGTGCCAGCAGCGGTACTAGCGGGAGAATGTCCGAGCAGTACTTC. Its protein product is CASSGTSGRMSEQYF.